This record covers a single TCR beta chain. Its antigen is unidentified. The V gene's germline CDR1 is SGDLS and CDR2 YYNGEE. Trimming took 4 bases from V and 0 from J; bases not matched to a gene: 13. The CDR3 length is 18 residues. The protocol was immunoSEQ multiplex PCR, while the TCRdb copy is restricted to in-frame clones and leaves out a portion. This sample yields approximately 92,000 clones, of which 70% to 90% are seen a single time; 3.5% to 5% belongs to the top ten. Collection occurred without any documented infections or immune events in donors. The sample comes from a study of identifying expanded T cells in peripheral blood. Study-wide results and caveats: Technical replicates showed roughly 1.2 changed clones; approximately 2 weeks 15 to 20; four weeks 19. Clone count variance between roughly 2-week samples rose with total template count.

Input material: blood. The V call is TRBV9, the J call TRBJ2-7; 10 bases match TRBD1. The receptor's source is a person aged 18 to 75 in good health. The CDR3 reads CASSPWDRGGIVSYEQYF. The DNA for the CDR3 is TGTGCCAGCAGCCCCTGGGACAGGGGCGGCATAGTCTCCTACGAGCAGTACTTC.